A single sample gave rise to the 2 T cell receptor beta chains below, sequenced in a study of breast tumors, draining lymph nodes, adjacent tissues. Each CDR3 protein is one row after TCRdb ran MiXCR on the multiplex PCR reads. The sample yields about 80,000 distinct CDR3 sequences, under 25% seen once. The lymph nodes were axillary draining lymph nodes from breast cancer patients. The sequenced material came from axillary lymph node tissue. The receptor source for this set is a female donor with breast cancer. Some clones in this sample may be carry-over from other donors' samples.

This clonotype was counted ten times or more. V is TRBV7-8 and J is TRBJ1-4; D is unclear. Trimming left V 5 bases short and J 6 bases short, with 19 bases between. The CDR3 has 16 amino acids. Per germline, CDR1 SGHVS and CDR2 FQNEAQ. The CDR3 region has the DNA TGTGCCAGCAGCCCGAAAACCTCCCGGGTAGATGAAAAACTGTTTTTT. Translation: CASSPKTSRVDEKLFF.

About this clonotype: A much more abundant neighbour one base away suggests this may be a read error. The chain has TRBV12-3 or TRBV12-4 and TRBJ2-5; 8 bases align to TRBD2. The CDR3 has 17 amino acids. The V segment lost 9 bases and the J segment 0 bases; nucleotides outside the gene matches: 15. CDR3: CARGAKGTRGYQETQYF. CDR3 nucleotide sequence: TGTGCCAGGGGGGCTAAGGGGACTAGAGGGTACCAAGAGACCCAGTACTTC.